Shown below are 7 T cell receptor beta chains from a single sample sequenced in a study of STAT5B mutations in CD4+ large granular lymphocyte leukemia. Clones were sequenced by immunoSEQ multiplex PCR, and TCRdb holds only the in-frame ones, with some missing. The sample includes under 35,000 clones, roughly 74% seen only once; the top ten take about 0.3%. Sequenced material: CD4+ T cells from blood buffy coats. The receptors shown here come from a human donor in good health.

The chain has TRBV6-5 and TRBJ1-2; TRBD1 agrees at 8 bases. The V gene end was trimmed by 7 bases and the J gene end by 4 bases; junction bases not matched to a gene: 11. Germline V gene lookup returns CDR1 MNHEY and CDR2 SVGAGI. The CDR3 loop spans 15 amino acids. The CDR3 reads CASTRWGQESYGYTF. In nucleotides, the CDR3 is TGTGCCAGCACCAGATGGGGACAGGAATCCTATGGCTACACCTTC.

The rearrangement uses TRBV10-3 and TRBJ1-5, with TRBD1 as a possible D gene (6 bases). This CDR3 contains 16 residues. Germline lookup yields CDR1 ENHRY and CDR2 SYGVKD. V was pared by 0 bases and J by 1 base, with 10 bases between. The CDR3 protein is CAISESAGVSNQPQHF. CDR3 DNA: TGTGCCATCAGTGAGTCCGCAGGGGTAAGCAATCAGCCCCAGCATTTT.

The V gene is TRBV5-1, the J gene TRBJ2-7; TRBD1 might be the D (6 bases). Germline lookup yields CDR1 SGHRS and CDR2 YFSETQ. Trimming stripped 3 bases from V and 3 bases from J, with 10 bases between. The CDR3 extends over 13 amino acids. CDR3 amino acids: CASSSDSFYEQYF. The CDR3 DNA is TGCGCCAGCAGCTCGGACAGCTTCTACGAGCAGTACTTC.

The rearrangement links TRBV19 to TRBJ1-5; D is perhaps TRBD1 (6 bases). The CDR3 spans 17 residues. Germline CDR1 and CDR2: LNHDA and SQIVND (reference sequence). Trimming cost V 2 bases and J 0 bases, with 14 bases left between them. This CDR3 is CASSILGGQNSNQPQHF. Here the CDR3 DNA reads TGTGCCAGTAGTATATTGGGAGGACAGAATAGCAATCAGCCCCAGCATTTT.

V and J are TRBV18 and TRBJ2-7; D unresolved. This CDR3 comprises 12 residues. Trimming pared 0 bases from V and 6 bases from J, leaving 6 bases between. Germline CDR1 and CDR2: KGHSH and LQKENI. The CDR3 DNA is TGTGCCAGCTCACCACCCAGTACCGAGCAGTACTTC. Encoded protein: CASSPPSTEQYF.

The J gene is TRBJ2-7, the V gene TRBV7-9; TRBD1 or TRBD2 may be the D gene (7 bases each). The V gene lost 4 bases and the J gene lost 6 bases, with 28 bases spanning the gap. CDR1 is SEHNR, CDR2 FQNEAQ, per germline (reference sequence). There are 18 residues in the CDR3. The CDR3 DNA reads as TGTGCCAGCAGCTCGACGTGGGAGGGGGCGCGTCGGCCACGCGAGCAGTACTTC. This translates into CASSSTWEGARRPREQYF.

V and J are TRBV7-9 and TRBJ1-1; D perhaps matches TRBD1 (5 bases). Germline CDR1 and CDR2: SEHNR and FQNEAQ (reference sequence). V lost 3 bases to trimming and J lost 6 bases, with 11 bases between them. The CDR3 sequence is 13 residues long. CDR3 DNA sequence: TGTGCCAGCAGCTTCCTCGGGGGGGCTGAAGCTTTCTTT. It specifies CASSFLGGAEAFF.